A single sample gave rise to the 27 T cell receptor beta chains below, sequenced in a study of T cell responses to AZD1222 COVID-19 vaccine. The assay was immunoSEQ multiplex PCR, and TCRdb's table has in-frame clones only and misses some. The sample lists about 150,000 clones, 80% to 90% occurring once. The specimen comprised peripheral blood, sampled on day 0 of AZD1222 vaccination. The receptors here all came from an adult in good health.

Concerning this clone: This specimen includes other DNA sequences encoding the same CDR3. The CDR3 DNA sequence: TGTGCCAGCAGTTCCTTGGGGGCAGATACGCAGTATTTT. Its protein is CASSSLGADTQYF. The chain recombines TRBV6-5 with TRBJ2-3; D possibly matches TRBD1 or TRBD2 (5 bases each). The V end was cut by 4 bases, the J end by 4 bases, with 9 bases between. Germline lookup yields CDR1 MNHEY and CDR2 SVGAGI. CDR3 size: 13 residues.

The table lists this clone with a count of one. V usage is TRBV18 and J usage is TRBJ1-4; D is ambiguous. CDR1 is KGHSH, CDR2 LQKENI, per germline. V was pared by 1 base and J by 4 bases, with 19 bases between. CDR3 size: 18 residues. CDR3 loop: CASSPRLIRSENNEKLFF. The CDR3 coding sequence is TGTGCCAGCTCACCACGTTTGATCAGGAGCGAGAATAATGAAAAACTGTTTTTT.

The CDR3 spells CASSQVRRDGLDTQYF. The DNA of the CDR3 is TGTGCCAGCAGCCAGGTTAGGCGGGATGGATTAGATACGCAGTATTTT. This chain links TRBV14 with TRBJ2-3, with D tentatively TRBD2 (6 bases). The CDR3 runs 16 residues. Trimming cost V 3 bases and J 5 bases, with 18 bases left between them. From germline, CDR1 is SGHDN and CDR2 FVKESK.

CDR3 sequence reads: CASSWKGGNEKLFF. The CDR3 bases are TGTGCCAGCAGTTGGAAGGGTGGAAATGAAAAACTGTTTTTT. The chain couples TRBV6-5 to TRBJ1-4; no firm D call. Trimming left V 4 bases short and J 5 bases short, with 11 bases between. The CDR3 has 14 residues. The germline V gene has CDR1 MNHEY and CDR2 SVGAGI.

This sequence joins TRBV30 and TRBJ2-5; perhaps TRBD1 as D (6 bases). V was pared by 4 bases and J by 2 bases, with 17 bases between. The germline gives CDR1 GTSNPN, CDR2 SVGIG (reference sequence). The CDR3 sequence is 15 residues long. CDR3 in amino acids: CAWTPSWDTQETQYF. The CDR3 region has the DNA TGTGCCTGGACCCCTAGTTGGGACACTCAAGAGACCCAGTACTTC.

This clone was seen only a few times. The chain employs TRBV25-1 and TRBJ1-1; unclear D gene. V lost 4 bases, J lost 1 base, and 7 bases lay in between. The length of the CDR3 is 13 residues. Germline assignment: CDR1 MGHDK and CDR2 SYGVNS. The CDR3 nucleotides are TGTGCCAGCAGTGGTTTGGGGAACACTGAAGCTTTCTTT. Encoded protein: CASSGLGNTEAFF.

The rearrangement links TRBV7-8 to TRBJ2-5; perhaps TRBD2 as D (6 bases). There are 17 residues in the CDR3. Germline CDR1 SGHVS, CDR2 FQNEAQ. Trimming shortened V by 5 bases and J by 3 bases, and 22 bases separated the two germline ends. CDR3 in DNA: TGTGCCAGCAGCCCCACGGCGGGCGCGGGATTGGAAGAGACCCAGTACTTC. As protein: CASSPTAGAGLEETQYF.

The chain uses TRBV28 and TRBJ1-2; D may be TRBD1 (6 bases). There are 13 residues in the CDR3. Per germline, CDR1 MDHEN and CDR2 SYDVKM. V lost 7 bases and J 4 bases, leaving 13 bases between the germline ends. The CDR3 region is CASTVGGSYGYTF. CDR3 coding DNA: TGTGCCAGCACCGTAGGGGGTAGCTATGGCTACACCTTC.

This clone was found a few times. The V and J genes are TRBV7-8 and TRBJ1-4; TRBD1 is a possible D gene (5 bases). The CDR3 spans 13 residues. Germline CDR1 and CDR2: SGHVS and FQNEAQ. V was clipped by 8 bases and J by 2 bases, with 9 bases between them. CDR3 loop: CASSGGTNEKLFF. CDR3 coding DNA: TGTGCCAGCTCGGGGGGTACTAATGAAAAACTGTTTTTT.

This sequence joins TRBV19 and TRBJ2-7; 8 bases are a match to TRBD2. The J segment lost 2 bases and the V segment lost 8 bases, leaving 5 bases of the junction unmatched. The CDR3 contains 13 residues. Germline CDR1 LNHDA, CDR2 SQIVND (reference sequence). For the CDR3, the DNA is TGTGCCAGTTGGGGCGGGGGGACCTACGAGCAGTACTTC. It translates to CASWGGGTYEQYF.

CDR3 sequence: CSALLLTEAFF. In DNA form, the CDR3 reads TGCAGTGCTTTATTGTTGACTGAAGCTTTCTTT. V usage is TRBV20-1 and J usage is TRBJ1-1; unclear D gene. This CDR3 comprises 11 residues. Germline V gene lookup returns CDR1 DFQATT and CDR2 SNEGSKA (reference sequence). V was pared by 5 bases and J by 5 bases, with 9 bases between.

The CDR3, as DNA: TGTGCCAGCAGTGAAAACATAAGCTATGGCTACACCTTC. Its protein is CASSENISYGYTF. The genes are TRBV2 and TRBJ1-2; D gene uncertain. The CDR3 contains 13 residues. Trimming cost V 2 bases and J 4 bases, with 8 bases left between them. Germline CDR1 reads SNHLY; CDR2 reads FYNNEI.

CDR3: CASSYLDRVRDTEAFF. The CDR3 bases are TGTGCCAGCAGTTACCTGGACAGGGTTAGGGACACTGAAGCTTTCTTT. This chain links TRBV6-5 with TRBJ1-1; 8 bases fit TRBD1. V lost 2 bases, J lost 3 bases, and 8 bases stayed unmatched. Germline V gives CDR1 MNHEY, CDR2 SVGAGI. This CDR3 spans 16 amino acids.

The chain uses TRBV11-2 and TRBJ1-1; D is uncertain. V lost 2 bases and J 4 bases, leaving 5 bases between the germline ends. The CDR3 length is 12 residues. Per the germline V gene, CDR1 is SGHAT and CDR2 is FQNNGV. CDR3 loop: CASSLPLTEAFF. The DNA of the CDR3 is TGTGCCAGCAGCTTACCGCTCACTGAAGCTTTCTTT.

V is TRBV5-6 and J is TRBJ2-1; no firm D call. The CDR3 runs to 14 residues. V gave up 0 bases and J gave up 6 bases, with 10 bases separating them. Germline V lookup: CDR1 SGHDT, CDR2 YYEEEE. The CDR3 DNA sequence: TGTGCCAGCAGCTTGGGGGGTAGCCCCAATGAGCAGTTCTTC. Its translation: CASSLGGSPNEQFF.

The chain joins TRBV9 to TRBJ1-1; D unclear. V was pared by 4 bases and J by 1 base, with 11 bases between. This CDR3 spans 14 amino acids. CDR1 SGDLS and CDR2 YYNGEE come from the germline V gene. For the CDR3, the DNA is TGTGCCAGCAGCTCCTACGACACGAACACTGAAGCTTTCTTT. It translates to CASSSYDTNTEAFF.

V usage is TRBV9 and J usage is TRBJ1-2; TRBD1 matches 7 bases. The CDR3 length is 15 residues. CDR1 is SGDLS, CDR2 YYNGEE, per germline. Losses at the gene ends were 0 bases for V and 4 bases for J; bases not matched to a gene: 6. The CDR3 loop reads CASSVEAGGGYGYTF. CDR3 DNA: TGTGCCAGCAGCGTAGAGGCAGGGGGAGGCTATGGCTACACCTTC.

The J gene is TRBJ2-1, the V gene TRBV6-5; 8 bases align to TRBD2. Germline V gives CDR1 MNHEY, CDR2 SVGAGI. The CDR3 covers 13 residues. The DNA for the CDR3 is TGTCACACAAGGGCGGGGGGACGCAATGAGCAGTTCTTC. It is translated as CHTRAGGRNEQFF.

This clone was found once. The V call is TRBV11-2, the J call TRBJ2-7, with D hard to call. V was pared by 0 bases and J by 2 bases, with 8 bases between. There are 14 residues in the CDR3. Per the germline V gene, CDR1 is SGHAT and CDR2 is FQNNGV. The CDR3, as DNA: TGTGCCAGCAGCTTAGAGGTGGGCCCCTACGAGCAGTACTTC. Translation gives CASSLEVGPYEQYF.

The chain employs TRBV5-1 and TRBJ1-6; TRBD1 matches at 7 bases. V was clipped by 6 bases and J by 10 bases; unmatched bases: 7. From germline, CDR1 is SGHRS and CDR2 YFSETQ. The CDR3 is 13 residues long. The CDR3 loop reads CASNQGDQSPLHF. CDR3 coding DNA: TGCGCCAGCAACCAGGGGGATCAATCACCCCTCCACTTT.

V usage is TRBV27 and J usage is TRBJ2-1; 16 nucleotides align to TRBD2. The CDR3 spans 18 residues. V lost 5 bases, J lost 5 bases, and 9 bases stayed unmatched. CDR1 is MNHEY, CDR2 SMNVEV, per germline (reference sequence). The CDR3 reads CASSRGLAGGPYNNEQFF. The CDR3 DNA is TGTGCCAGCAGTCGGGGACTAGCGGGAGGGCCGTACAACAATGAGCAGTTCTTC.

The CDR3, as DNA: TGCGCCAGCTCACTAGCGGGAGTAGTAGATACGCAGTATTTT. Its protein is CASSLAGVVDTQYF. V and J are TRBV5-1 and TRBJ2-3, with 11 bases identical to TRBD2. Germline V lookup: CDR1 SGHRS, CDR2 YFSETQ. V lost 7 bases to trimming and J lost 5 bases; unmatched junction nucleotides: 6. The CDR3 is 14 residues long.

The CDR3 DNA sequence: TGTGCCAGCAGTTTGGGACACTCCTATGGCTACACCTTC. Amino acids: CASSLGHSYGYTF. The J gene is TRBJ1-2, the V gene TRBV6-2 or TRBV6-3, with a weak D call TRBD1 (6 bases). CDR3 size: 13 residues. CDR1 and CDR2 from the germline V gene are MNHEY and SVGEGT. V was trimmed by 4 bases and J by 4 bases, leaving 10 bases between them.

The chain joins TRBV5-4 to TRBJ1-1; D is perhaps TRBD1 (5 bases). Germline V lookup: CDR1 SGHNT, CDR2 YYREEE (reference sequence). The CDR3 spans 13 residues. V lost 0 bases and J 11 bases, leaving 14 bases between the germline ends. The CDR3 protein is CASSLGDAKRAFF. CDR3 coding DNA: TGTGCCAGCAGCTTGGGGGACGCGAAGAGGGCTTTCTTT.

The chain is built from TRBV5-1 and TRBJ2-5, with a possible D match to TRBD1 (7 bases). CDR3 length: 16 residues. Deletions cut 4 bases from V and 2 bases from J, with 18 bases between. Per the germline V gene, CDR1 is SGHRS and CDR2 is YFSETQ. CDR3 loop: CASSVTGAGLQETQYF. The CDR3, as DNA: TGCGCCAGCAGCGTTACAGGGGCCGGACTACAAGAGACCCAGTACTTC.

This clone appeared once. This chain uses TRBV20-1 with TRBJ2-7, with TRBD2 matching 8 bases. The V gene's germline CDR1 is DFQATT and CDR2 SNEGSKA (reference sequence). The V segment lost 3 bases and the J segment 7 bases; nucleotides outside the gene matches: 11. The CDR3 has 14 amino acids. The CDR3 region has the DNA TGCAGTGCTAGTCCTGGACTAGCCGGGGGTGAGCAGTACTTC. It is translated as CSASPGLAGGEQYF.

The chain recombines TRBV3-1 (or the pseudogene TRBV3-2) with TRBJ1-5; D unclear. Germline V gene lookup returns CDR1 LGHDT and CDR2 YNNKEL (reference sequence). V lost 0 bases, J lost 9 bases, and 6 bases lay in between. The CDR3 length is 12 residues. CDR3 in amino acids: CASSQDSRPQHF. The CDR3 DNA sequence: TGTGCCAGCAGCCAAGATAGTCGGCCCCAGCATTTT.